Below are 18 T cell receptor beta chains sequenced from a single sample in a study of blood T cell repertoires in COVID-19. Using immunoSEQ multiplex PCR, the repertoire was profiled, and TCRdb retains in-frame clones only, with some absent. The top ten clones hold under 5.5% of a sample with approximately 150,000 clones, 84% of them seen once. The sequencing sample was made of peripheral blood. These receptors originate from a human donor in a cohort sampled during active COVID-19.

The chain recombines TRBV4-1 with TRBJ1-5; D is unresolved. Trimming shortened V by 3 bases and J by 2 bases, and 11 bases separated the two germline ends. Germline V gene data show CDR1 as MGHRA and CDR2 as YSYEKL. This CDR3 is built from 15 residues. CDR3 sequence (DNA): TGCGCCAGCAGCCAGACCGAGGCGGGCAATCAGCCCCAGCATTTT. Protein sequence: CASSQTEAGNQPQHF.

The chain employs TRBV11-2 and TRBJ2-3; TRBD1 agrees at 8 bases. The V and J ends lost 0 bases and 1 base, in that order; junction bases with no gene match: 3. The CDR3 contains 16 residues. CDR1 SGHAT and CDR2 FQNNGV come from the germline V gene. The CDR3 DNA sequence: TGTGCCAGCAGCTTAGAGGCAGGGGGCGGCACAGATACGCAGTATTTT. Translation gives CASSLEAGGGTDTQYF.

The chain employs TRBV7-8 and TRBJ1-1; tentative D call: TRBD1 (6 bases). The CDR3 has 14 amino acids. Trimming removed 3 bases from V and 3 bases from J, with 11 bases in between. CDR1 SGHVS and CDR2 FQNEAQ come from the germline V gene. The CDR3 coding sequence is TGTGCCAGCAGCTTGATGTCAGGGGACACTGAAGCTTTCTTT. Protein product: CASSLMSGDTEAFF. Based on the CDR3 plus reference TRBV7-8 and TRBJ1-1, the full variable domain is GAGVSQSPRYKVAKRGQDVALRCDPISGHVSLFWYQQALGQGPEFLTYFQNEAQLDKSGLPSDRFFAERPEGSVSTLKIQRTQQEDSAVYLCASSLMSGDTEAFFGQGTRLTVV.

This clone appeared once. The genes are TRBV5-1 and TRBJ2-3, with 9 nucleotides matching TRBD1. The V gene's germline CDR1 is SGHRS and CDR2 YFSETQ. CDR3 size: 18 residues. Unmatched junction bases numbered 19, after V lost 4 bases and J lost 7 bases. CDR3 sequence reads: CASSLAPGGQGTKNTQYF. DNA of the CDR3: TGCGCCAGCAGCCTGGCACCCGGAGGACAGGGGACCAAAAATACGCAGTATTTT. Looking up the rest from reference TRBV5-1 and TRBJ2-3 gives the full variable domain: KAGVTQTPRYLIKTRGQQVTLSCSPISGHRSVSWYQQTPGQGLQFLFEYFSETQRNKGNFPGRFSGRQFSNSRSEMNVSTLELGDSALYLCASSLAPGGQGTKNTQYFGPGTRLTVL.

V is TRBV7-9 and J is TRBJ1-1, with unresolved D. V lost 1 base to trimming and J lost 0 bases, with 9 bases between them. Germline V CDR1 and CDR2: SEHNR, FQNEAQ (reference sequence). The CDR3 has 15 amino acids. The CDR3 DNA reads TGTGCCAGCAGCTTAGTTGGAGATCTGAACACTGAAGCTTTCTTT. This encodes CASSLVGDLNTEAFF.

The J gene is TRBJ1-2, the V gene TRBV2, with 11 bases matching TRBD1. The CDR3 has 15 residues. CDR1 and CDR2 (germline): SNHLY, FYNNEI. With V trimmed by 4 bases and J by 8 bases, 9 bases remained unmatched. The CDR3 sequence is CASSVDRGQSPGYTF. In nucleotides, the CDR3 is TGTGCCAGCAGTGTGGACAGGGGGCAATCGCCCGGCTACACCTTC.

This clone was seen only a few times. The chain couples TRBV6-6 to TRBJ2-7, with D perhaps matching TRBD2 (7 bases). Germline V lookup: CDR1 MNHNY, CDR2 SVGAGI (reference sequence). With 5 bases removed from V and 4 bases from J, the gap between germline ends came to 15 bases. This CDR3 is 14 amino acids long. CDR3: CASSGWGGSYEQYV. The DNA for the CDR3 is TGTGCCAGCAGTGGGTGGGGGGGCAGTTACGAGCAGTACGTC.

This chain connects TRBV27 to TRBJ1-4, with TRBD1 identical over 7 bases. CDR3 size: 15 residues. Germline CDR1 is MNHEY and CDR2 is SMNVEV (reference sequence). The V gene end was trimmed by 6 bases and the J gene end by 4 bases; junction bases not matched to a gene: 8. CDR3 nucleotides: TGTGCCAGCAGGGCAAGGGGGCTTGGTAATGAAAAACTGTTTTTT. Amino acid sequence: CASRARGLGNEKLFF. Full variable domain (remainder filled in from reference TRBV27 and TRBJ1-4): EAQVTQNPRYLITVTGKKLTVTCSQNMNHEYMSWYRQDPGLGLRQIYYSMNVEVTDKGDVPEGYKVSRKEKRNFPLILESPSPNQTSLYFCASRARGLGNEKLFFGSGTQLSVL.

V gene TRBV19 combines with J gene TRBJ1-6; D is ambiguous. Germline CDR1 reads LNHDA; CDR2 reads SQIVND (reference sequence). V lost 10 bases and J 8 bases, leaving 21 bases between the germline ends. This CDR3 is 15 amino acids long. The CDR3 sequence: CATSLNREFHSPLHF. CDR3 bases: TGTGCCACCTCACTTAATAGGGAGTTTCATTCACCCCTCCACTTT. Complete variable domain (other parts from reference TRBV19 and TRBJ1-6): DGGITQSPKYLFRKEGQNVTLSCEQNLNHDAMYWYRQDPGQGLRLIYYSQIVNDFQKGDIAEGYSVSREKKESFPLTVTSAQKNPTAFYLCATSLNREFHSPLHFGNGTRLTVT.

The chain carries TRBV3-1 (or the pseudogene TRBV3-2) and TRBJ2-1, with 8 bases that match TRBD2. Germline values: CDR1 LGHDT, CDR2 YNNKEL (reference sequence). This CDR3 has 18 amino acids. The V segment lost 2 bases and the J segment 7 bases; nucleotides outside the gene matches: 16. CDR3 nucleotide sequence: TGTGCCAGCAGCCAACAACACTTAAGCGGGAGTCTGAGAAATGAGCAGTTCTTC. Translating it yields CASSQQHLSGSLRNEQFF.

The chain joins TRBV6-6 to TRBJ1-2; a possible D gene is TRBD1 (5 bases). The germline CDR1 and CDR2 sequences are MNHNY and SVGAGI (reference sequence). The CDR3 has 13 residues. Deletions cut 9 bases from V and 8 bases from J, with 19 bases between. The CDR3 region has the DNA TGTGCCAGTCGGAGAGGGGAGGAAAGGGGCTACACCTTC. Translation gives CASRRGEERGYTF.

This clone showed up just a few times. The chain employs TRBV5-4 and TRBJ1-3; maybe TRBD1 (5 bases). With 2 bases removed from V and 2 bases from J, the gap between germline ends came to 5 bases. The CDR3 consists of 13 residues. Germline V gene sequence: CDR1 SGHNT, CDR2 YYREEE (reference sequence). CDR3 sequence: CASSFRAGNTIYF. The CDR3, as DNA: TGTGCCAGCAGCTTCAGGGCTGGAAACACCATATATTTT. Looking up the rest from reference TRBV5-4 and TRBJ1-3 gives the full variable domain: ETGVTQSPTHLIKTRGQQVTLRCSSQSGHNTVSWYQQALGQGPQFIFQYYREEENGRGNFPPRFSGLQFPNYSSELNVNALELDDSALYLCASSFRAGNTIYFGEGSWLTVV.

The V and J genes are TRBV7-9 and TRBJ2-6; 10 bases agree with TRBD1. The V gene end was trimmed by 5 bases and the J gene end by 1 base; junction bases not matched to a gene: 5. The CDR3 is 17 amino acids. CDR1 is SEHNR and CDR2 is FQNEAQ in the germline V gene (reference sequence). The CDR3 DNA sequence: TGTGCCAGCAGCCCCGGGACAGGGGAGTCTGGGGCCAACGTCCTGACTTTC. This sequence encodes CASSPGTGESGANVLTF. The full variable domain, with the rest looked up from reference TRBV7-9 and TRBJ2-6, is DTGVSQNPRHKITKRGQNVTFRCDPISEHNRLYWYRQTLGQGPEFLTYFQNEAQLEKSRLLSDRFSAERPKGSFSTLEIQRTEQGDSAMYLCASSPGTGESGANVLTFGAGSRLTVL.

This clone has only a few counts. The chain employs TRBV5-1 and TRBJ2-1; 7 positions match TRBD1. This CDR3 is built from 13 residues. Germline-derived CDR1 and CDR2 are SGHRS and YFSETQ. J was trimmed by 2 bases and V by 7 bases; bases with no gene match: 3. In DNA, the CDR3 is TGCGCCAGCTCCGGGACAGCCTACAATGAGCAGTTCTTC. It encodes CASSGTAYNEQFF. Full variable domain (outside the CDR3, taken from reference TRBV5-1 and TRBJ2-1): KAGVTQTPRYLIKTRGQQVTLSCSPISGHRSVSWYQQTPGQGLQFLFEYFSETQRNKGNFPGRFSGRQFSNSRSEMNVSTLELGDSALYLCASSGTAYNEQFFGPGTRLTVL.

The chain joins TRBV19 to TRBJ2-5, with TRBD1 as a possible D gene (6 bases). The length of the CDR3 is 13 residues. V shed 6 bases and J shed 1 base, with 9 bases lying between them. Germline CDR1 is LNHDA and CDR2 is SQIVND (reference sequence). For the CDR3, the DNA is TGTGCCAGTAGCAGGGGTCCCCAAGAGACCCAGTACTTC. Encoded protein: CASSRGPQETQYF.

This chain uses TRBV10-3 with TRBJ1-1, with 9 bases matching TRBD1. Germline trimming cut 11 bases from V and 2 bases from J; bases unmatched to any gene: 6. Germline V CDR1 and CDR2: ENHRY, SYGVKD. The CDR3 runs to 13 residues. The CDR3: CAARQGGNTEAFF. CDR3 sequence (DNA): TGTGCCGCTCGACAGGGGGGAAACACTGAAGCTTTCTTT.

The V gene is TRBV5-5, the J gene TRBJ1-1; D possibly corresponds to TRBD1 (6 bases). Per germline, CDR1 SGHKS and CDR2 YYEKEE (reference sequence). V was shortened by 4 bases and J by 0 bases, with 16 bases between the two germline ends. The length of the CDR3 is 16 residues. The CDR3 nucleotides read TGTGCCAGCAGCCTGGGGGTGACAGGACTGAACACTGAAGCTTTCTTT. Translation gives CASSLGVTGLNTEAFF.

The V and J genes are TRBV3-1 (or the pseudogene TRBV3-2) and TRBJ2-7; TRBD1 is a possible D gene (7 bases). Germline CDR1 is LGHDT and CDR2 is YNNKEL (reference sequence). V dropped 0 bases and J dropped 0 bases, with 18 bases sitting between them. CDR3 length: 18 residues. The chain's CDR3 is CASSQEGGKGAPSYEQYF. CDR3 in DNA: TGTGCCAGCAGCCAAGAGGGCGGGAAGGGGGCTCCCTCCTACGAGCAGTACTTC.